This TCR beta chain was found in a study of cytomegalovirus exposure and HLA in healthy donors. PCR used 60 Vbeta primers and 13 Jbeta primers. Repertoires were generated with immunoSEQ multiplex PCR, while TCRdb's copy carries only in-frame clones and drops some. The profile shows about 97,000 clones, 81% of them singletons. Deletions cut 5 bases from V and 2 bases from J, with 9 bases between. Germline V CDR1 and CDR2: MDHEN, SYDVKM. The CDR3 contains 13 residues. Whole-study results and caveats: The likely origin of a cluster of highly shared sequence variants was a sequencing artifact. Analysis performed later found about 18,000 TCR beta sequences associated with HLA alleles at 0.05 false discovery rate.

Note on this clone: Its antigen is currently unknown.

The chain carries TRBV28 and TRBJ1-2, with D maybe TRBD1 (6 bases). This clonotype originated in a man between 35 and 55 years old in good health and CMV-seropositive. The sequenced sample was PBMCs. In nucleotides, the CDR3 is TGTGCCAGCAGTCAAGGACAGAACTATGGCTACACCTTC. It yields the protein CASSQGQNYGYTF.